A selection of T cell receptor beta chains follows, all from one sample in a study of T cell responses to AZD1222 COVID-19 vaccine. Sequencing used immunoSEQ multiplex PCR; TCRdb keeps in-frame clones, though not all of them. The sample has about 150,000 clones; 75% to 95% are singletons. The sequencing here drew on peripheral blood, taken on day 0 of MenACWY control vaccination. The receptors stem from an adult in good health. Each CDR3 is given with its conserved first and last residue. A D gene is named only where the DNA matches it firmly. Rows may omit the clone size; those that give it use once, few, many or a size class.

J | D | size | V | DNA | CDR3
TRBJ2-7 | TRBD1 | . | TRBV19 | TGTGCCAGTAGTCCCCCGGGACAGGTCTACGAGCAGTACTTC | CASSPPGQVYEQYF
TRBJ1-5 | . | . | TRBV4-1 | TGCGCCAGCAGCCAGACACATGTGGGCAATCAGCCCCAGCATTTT | CASSQTHVGNQPQHF
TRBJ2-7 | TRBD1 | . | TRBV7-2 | TGTGCCAGCAGCTTTGGTCTGGGACAGACCTACGAGCAGTACTTC | CASSFGLGQTYEQYF
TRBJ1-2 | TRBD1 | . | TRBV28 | TGTGCCAGCAGTTTATGGTGGACAGGGGGTTATGGCTACACCTTC | CASSLWWTGGYGYTF
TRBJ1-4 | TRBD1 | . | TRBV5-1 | TGCGCCAGCAGCCCAGGACAGGGTGATGAAAAACTGTTTTTT | CASSPGQGDEKLFF
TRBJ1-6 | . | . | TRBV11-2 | TGTGCCAGCAGCTTAGGTGGGACCGGTATTAATTCACCCCTCCACTTT | CASSLGGTGINSPLHF
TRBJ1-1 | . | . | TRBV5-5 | TGTGCCAGCAGCTACCACTCCGACCTCACTGAAGCTTTCTTT | CASSYHSDLTEAFF
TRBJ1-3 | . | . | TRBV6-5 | TGTGCCAGCAGTACCCTCAGGGGAAACACCATATATTTT | CASSTLRGNTIYF
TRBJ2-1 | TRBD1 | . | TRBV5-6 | TGTGCCAGCAGCTCGGGACAGGATTGGGCCTACAATGAGCAGTTCTTC | CASSSGQDWAYNEQFF
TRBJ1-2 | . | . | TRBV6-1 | TGTGCCAGCAGTGGTGTCCAGGGGAGGACTAACTATGGCTACACCTTC | CASSGVQGRTNYGYTF
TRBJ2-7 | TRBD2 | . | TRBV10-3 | TGTGCCATCAGTGAGTCGGTCGCGGGAGTGGTCGAGCAGTACTTC | CAISESVAGVVEQYF
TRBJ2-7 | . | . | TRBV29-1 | TGCAGCGTTGCTAAACAGGATACCTACGAGCAGTACTTC | CSVAKQDTYEQYF
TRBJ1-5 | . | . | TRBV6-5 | TGTGCCAGCAGAGACAAGGCCCAGCATTTT | CASRDKAQHF
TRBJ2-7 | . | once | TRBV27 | TGTGCCAGCAGTCCCCGGATCCAAGACGAGCAGTACTTC | CASSPRIQDEQYF
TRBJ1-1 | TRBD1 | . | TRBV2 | TGTGCCAGCAGGAACTCAGACAGGGGGCGAGGCACTGAAGCTTTCTTT | CASRNSDRGRGTEAFF
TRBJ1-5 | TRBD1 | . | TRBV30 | TGTGCCTGGAGAATCCAGGGGGCAGCGGGCCAGCCCCAGCATTTT | CAWRIQGAAGQPQHF
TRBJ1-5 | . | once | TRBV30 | TGTGCCTGGAGTGTAGGGGATTATAGCAATCAGCCCCAGCATTTT | CAWSVGDYSNQPQHF
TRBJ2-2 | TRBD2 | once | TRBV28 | TGTGCCAGCAGTTTTAGCGGGAGGGGCCCCGGGGAGCTGTTTTTT | CASSFSGRGPGELFF
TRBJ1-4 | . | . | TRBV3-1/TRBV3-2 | TGTGCCAGCAGCCAAGCTTCGATAGGGGGAAATGAAAAACTGTTTTTT | CASSQASIGGNEKLFF
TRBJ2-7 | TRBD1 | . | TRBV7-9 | TGTGCCAGCAGCCCTCGACAGGGATCCGAGCAGTACTTC | CASSPRQGSEQYF
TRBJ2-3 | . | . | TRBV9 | TGTGCCAGCACCCCGTGGGGGAACACAGATACGCAGTATTTT | CASTPWGNTDTQYF
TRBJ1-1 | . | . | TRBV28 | TGTGCCAGCAGTTTACTTTCCGGGCGATTGGACGCTGAAGCTTTCTTT | CASSLLSGRLDAEAFF
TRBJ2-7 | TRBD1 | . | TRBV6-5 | TGTGCCAGCAGTTACAACAGGGGGCGTGAGCAGTACTTC | CASSYNRGREQYF
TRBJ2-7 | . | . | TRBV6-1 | TGTGCCAGCAGTGAAGGCCACGAGCAGTACTTC | CASSEGHEQYF
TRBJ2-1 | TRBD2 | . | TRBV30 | TGTGCCTGGAGTGTAGAGCGGGGGCTGCAGTTCTTC | CAWSVERGLQFF
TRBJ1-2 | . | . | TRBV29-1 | TGCAGCGTTGAACCCGAGGGAATGCGCTATGGCTACACCTTC | CSVEPEGMRYGYTF
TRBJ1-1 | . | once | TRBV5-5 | TGTGCCAGCAGCTGGGCCACAGACCTCATGAACACTGAAGCTTTCTTT | CASSWATDLMNTEAFF
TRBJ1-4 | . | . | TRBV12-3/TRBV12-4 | TGTGCCAGCAGGCGGGGAGATGAAAAACTGTTTTTT | CASRRGDEKLFF
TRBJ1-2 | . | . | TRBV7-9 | TGTGCCAGCAGCCAGTGGGGGAGTGGCTACACCTTC | CASSQWGSGYTF
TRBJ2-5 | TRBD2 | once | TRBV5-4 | TGTGCCAGCAGCATCGGGGGGGGCCGGGAGACCCAGTACTTC | CASSIGGGRETQYF
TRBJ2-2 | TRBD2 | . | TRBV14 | TGTGCCAGCAGCCAAGTAGCGGGGGTAACCACCGGGGAGCTGTTTTTT | CASSQVAGVTTGELFF